The 13 T cell receptor beta chains presented below share a single source sample, sequenced in a study of T cells after yellow fever vaccination. TCRdb ran MiXCR on the 5' RACE reads and lists one entry per CDR3 protein. The sample holds some 300,000 distinct CDR3 sequences; roughly 3.5% are singletons and the top ten take around 24%. This specimen consisted of PBMCs, obtained on the day of the yellow fever booster vaccination. The receptor set was obtained from a man younger than 35 who received the YFV17D yellow fever vaccine.

This clonotype has just a few counts. This rearrangement joins TRBV9 to TRBJ1-6, with TRBD1 as a possible D gene (5 bases). Germline values: CDR1 SGDLS, CDR2 YYNGEE. V lost 4 bases and J 7 bases, leaving 15 bases between the germline ends. The CDR3 length is 15 residues. CDR3 region: CASSSEGFGNSPLHF. DNA for the CDR3: TGTGCCAGCAGCTCTGAGGGGTTCGGGAATTCACCCCTCCACTTT.

Ten or more counts support this clonotype. The V and J genes are TRBV20-1 and TRBJ2-5; D assignment may be TRBD1 or TRBD2 (6 bases each). The CDR3 has 14 amino acids. In germline, CDR1 is DFQATT, CDR2 SNEGSKA (reference sequence). With 0 bases removed from V and 2 bases from J, the gap between germline ends came to 10 bases. The chain's CDR3 is CSARDEGGQETQYF. The CDR3 nucleotides are TGCAGTGCTAGAGATGAGGGGGGACAAGAGACCCAGTACTTC.

This clonotype showed up many times. The J gene is TRBJ1-1, the V gene TRBV20-1; TRBD1 agrees at 7 bases. Germline V lookup: CDR1 DFQATT, CDR2 SNEGSKA (reference sequence). Trimming took 6 bases from V and 5 from J; bases not matched to a gene: 12. The CDR3 totals 14 residues. The CDR3 region is CSAPRGARTTEAFF. As DNA, the CDR3 is TGCAGTGCCCCCAGGGGGGCTAGGACAACTGAAGCTTTCTTT.

This clonotype was observed a handful of times. This chain connects TRBV12-3 or TRBV12-4 to TRBJ2-3; D is undetermined. The germline V and J ends were trimmed by 7 bases and 2 bases, with 7 bases remaining between them. This CDR3 has 12 residues. The CDR3 coding sequence is TGTGCCAGCATACAAGCCACAGATACGCAGTATTTT. It encodes CASIQATDTQYF.

This chain links TRBV7-4 with TRBJ2-5; D is perhaps TRBD2 (7 bases). The CDR3 is 18 residues long. The germline V gene encodes CDR1 SGHVT and CDR2 SQSDAQ. With 5 bases removed from V and 1 base from J, the gap between germline ends came to 23 bases. The CDR3, as DNA: TGTGCCAGCAGCCCCTGGCCGTGGGGGGGACACAGCCAAGAGACCCAGTACTTC. Its protein product is CASSPWPWGGHSQETQYF.

This clonotype was observed a handful of times. The rearrangement links TRBV12-3 or TRBV12-4 to TRBJ1-4; D uncertain. This CDR3 spans 13 amino acids. V lost 7 bases and J lost 6, with 12 bases in between. In DNA, the CDR3 is TGTGCCAGCACCGAGTTTGGACATGAAAAACTGTTTTTT. Translated: CASTEFGHEKLFF.

V and J are TRBV5-1 and TRBJ2-7; no definite D call. Germline lookup yields CDR1 SGHRS and CDR2 YFSETQ. Between the trimmed V and J ends, which lost 0 bases and 6 bases, there was a span of 13 bases. This CDR3 region has 14 residues. CDR3 coding DNA: TGCGCCAGCAGCTTGGGAACTGCTTTCCCCGAGCAGTACTTC. Its protein is CASSLGTAFPEQYF.

This clonotype has at least ten counts. The chain is built from TRBV7-6 and TRBJ2-5; D gene uncertain. V was shortened by 4 bases and J by 5 bases, with 8 bases between the two germline ends. Germline lookup yields CDR1 SGHVS and CDR2 FNYEAQ. CDR3 length: 12 amino acids. The CDR3: CASSSLSETQYF. The CDR3 DNA reads as TGTGCCAGCAGCTCTCTCTCGGAGACCCAGTACTTC.

The chain joins TRBV5-1 to TRBJ1-6; D not resolved. The CDR3 has 18 residues. The V gene lost 1 base and the J gene lost 3 bases, with 17 bases spanning the gap. Germline V gene sequence: CDR1 SGHRS, CDR2 YFSETQ. CDR3 bases: TGCGCCAGCAGCTTGAGTGGGTCGCAACCAAACTATAATTCACCCCTCCACTTT. Amino acid sequence: CASSLSGSQPNYNSPLHF.

The rearrangement joins TRBV21-1 to TRBJ2-3; the table's D call, TRBD1, was not checked against the DNA. TRBV21-1 is given as a pseudogene. The CDR3 is 18 residues long. The CDR3 protein is CASSKALITAPSTDTQYF. The CDR3 nucleotides read TGTGCCAGCAGCAAAGCGCTTATCACGGCCCCGAGCACAGATACGCAGTATTTT.

This clonotype was seen repeatedly, ten times or more. This chain uses TRBV5-1 with TRBJ2-3, with a possible D match to TRBD1 (6 bases). V was trimmed by 4 bases and J by 3 bases, leaving 15 bases between them. The CDR3 contains 15 residues. CDR1 and CDR2 from the germline V gene are SGHRS and YFSETQ. This chain's CDR3 is CASSDRQALTDTQYF. CDR3 nucleotides: TGCGCCAGCAGCGATCGACAGGCCCTAACAGATACGCAGTATTTT.

This clonotype was seen many times. This rearrangement joins TRBV5-6 to TRBJ2-4; TRBD1 agrees at 7 bases. The length of the CDR3 is 14 residues. The germline V gene encodes CDR1 SGHDT and CDR2 YYEEEE. Trimming removed 7 bases from V and 1 base from J; junction bases left unmatched: 5. The CDR3 DNA reads TGTGCCAGCGGGACAGAATCGGCCAAAAACATTCAGTACTTC. Encoded protein: CASGTESAKNIQYF.

This clonotype was seen only a few times. The chain uses TRBV28 and TRBJ2-4; 8 bases map to TRBD1. Germline CDR1 and CDR2: MDHEN and SYDVKM. The V and J ends lost 3 bases and 6 bases, in that order; junction bases with no gene match: 7. There are 15 residues in the CDR3. In nucleotides, the CDR3 is TGTGCCAGCAGTTTGCCCAGGGGGCTGGGAAACATTCAGTACTTC. It yields the protein CASSLPRGLGNIQYF.